This T cell receptor (beta chain) was sequenced in a study of Ad26.COV2.S vaccination and SARS-CoV-2 variants. Germline-derived CDR1 and CDR2 are LNHDA and SQIVND (reference sequence). With 3 bases removed from V and 6 bases from J, the gap between germline ends came to 11 bases. The CDR3 length is 13 residues. Stated treatment: 19 received Ad26.COV2.S at low or high dose, single or two shots; 5 received placebo; per-sample allocation not given. All samples were drawn on day 63, counting from the first vaccine or placebo injection. The protocol was immunoSEQ multiplex PCR, while the TCRdb copy is restricted to in-frame clones and leaves out a portion. The sample has hundreds of thousands of clones, 89% seen once.

The receptor was derived from a person aged 18 to 59 who received the Ad26.COV2.S COVID-19 vaccine or a placebo. This material consisted of peripheral blood, taken in a trial of Ad26.COV2.S vaccine versus placebo. The chain carries TRBV19 and TRBJ1-1; no clear D gene. As DNA, the CDR3 is TGTGCCAGTAGTATGGGGAGCGGTGCTGAAGCTTTCTTT. Translating gives CASSMGSGAEAFF.